Reported below is one T cell receptor beta chain. This sample was taken from a study of lymphopenia after photon versus proton radiotherapy. The table came from immunoSEQ multiplex PCR; TCRdb's copy has only in-frame clones and leaves some out. This sample yields approximately 65,000 clones, of which approximately 91% are seen a single time; roughly 3% belongs to the top ten. V was trimmed by 1 base and J by 4 bases, leaving 8 bases between them. Germline V gene sequence: CDR1 LNHDA, CDR2 SQIVND (reference sequence). CDR3 size: 14 residues. Sequenced here: peripheral blood, sampled from a patient treated with photon-based radiotherapy. This sequence originates from a woman in her sixties or seventies with pancreatic cancer. The chain combines TRBV19 with TRBJ1-5; D is unclear. The CDR3 coding sequence is TGTGCCAGTAGTATAGGGACGGGTAATCAGCCCCAGCATTTT. Translation gives CASSIGTGNQPQHF.